This T cell receptor beta chain was obtained from a study of T cells after yellow fever vaccination. General observations from the study: Peak timing came faster in the weaker secondary response, day 5 versus 15. Clones from primary vaccination mostly reappeared after the booster (roughly 97% CD4, 88% CD8).

CDR3 length: 15 residues. Germline loops: CDR1 LGHNA, CDR2 YSLEER. The V gene lost 0 bases and the J gene lost 4 bases, with 12 bases spanning the gap. By 5'RACE template switching, TCR cDNA was produced, with a universal primer site and UMIs added in the process. Each CDR3 protein is one row after TCRdb ran MiXCR on the 5' RACE reads. This sample yields approximately 300,000 distinct CDR3 sequences, of which roughly 10% are seen a single time; 3% to 3.5% belongs to the top ten. This clonotype was detected a few times. The antigen remains undetermined. Here the sequenced sample was CD4+ T cells sorted from PBMCs, taken 45 days after the yellow fever booster vaccination. The TCR originated in a man aged 18 to 30 who received the YFV17D yellow fever vaccine. The V call is TRBV4-3, the J call TRBJ1-2; no definite D call. CDR3 DNA: TGCGCCAGCAGCCAAGAGATAGCAGGACCCTATGGCTACACCTTC. This encodes CASSQEIAGPYGYTF.